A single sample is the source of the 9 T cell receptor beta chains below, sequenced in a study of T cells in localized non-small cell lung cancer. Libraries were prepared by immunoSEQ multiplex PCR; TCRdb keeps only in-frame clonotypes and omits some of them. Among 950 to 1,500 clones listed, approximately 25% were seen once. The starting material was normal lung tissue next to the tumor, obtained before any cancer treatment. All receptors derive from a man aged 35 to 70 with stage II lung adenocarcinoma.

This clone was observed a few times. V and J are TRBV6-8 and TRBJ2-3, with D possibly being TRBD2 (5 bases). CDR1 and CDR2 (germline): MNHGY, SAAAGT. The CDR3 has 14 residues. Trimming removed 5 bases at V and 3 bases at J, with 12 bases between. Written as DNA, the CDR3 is TGTGCCAGCAGTGACGAGGTAGCGACAGATACGCAGTATTTT. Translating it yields CASSDEVATDTQYF.

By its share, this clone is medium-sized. The CDR3 coding sequence is TGCGCCAGCAGCCAAGTTGGCAGGGGGAACACTGAAGCTTTCTTT. It yields the protein CASSQVGRGNTEAFF. The chain recombines TRBV4-1 with TRBJ1-1, with a possible D match to TRBD1 (6 bases). The germline V and J ends were trimmed by 1 base and 1 base, with 10 bases remaining between them. The germline V gene encodes CDR1 MGHRA and CDR2 YSYEKL. The CDR3 is 15 residues long.

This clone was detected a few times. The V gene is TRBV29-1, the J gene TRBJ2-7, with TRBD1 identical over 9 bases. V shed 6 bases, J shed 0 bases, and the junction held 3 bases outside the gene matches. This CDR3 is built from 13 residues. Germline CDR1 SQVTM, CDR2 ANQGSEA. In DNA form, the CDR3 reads TGCAGCGTCAGGGACAGGGACTCCTACGAGCAGTACTTC. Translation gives CSVRDRDSYEQYF.

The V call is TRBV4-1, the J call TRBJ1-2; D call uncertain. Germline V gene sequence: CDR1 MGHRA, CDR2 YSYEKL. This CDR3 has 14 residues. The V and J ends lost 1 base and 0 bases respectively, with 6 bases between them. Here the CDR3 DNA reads TGCGCCAGCAGCCAAGGTTTAGCTAACTATGGCTACACCTTC. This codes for CASSQGLANYGYTF.

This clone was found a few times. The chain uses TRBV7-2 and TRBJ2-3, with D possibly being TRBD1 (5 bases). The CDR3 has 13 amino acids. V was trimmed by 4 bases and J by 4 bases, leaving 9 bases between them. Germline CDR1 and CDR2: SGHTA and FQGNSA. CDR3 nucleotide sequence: TGTGCCAGCAGCTACGACAGCCCAGATACGCAGTATTTT. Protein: CASSYDSPDTQYF.

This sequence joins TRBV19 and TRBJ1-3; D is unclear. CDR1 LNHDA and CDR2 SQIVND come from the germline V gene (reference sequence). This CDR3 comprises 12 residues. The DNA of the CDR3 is TGTGCTGCGGAAGGTTATGGAAACACCATATATTTT. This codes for CAAEGYGNTIYF.

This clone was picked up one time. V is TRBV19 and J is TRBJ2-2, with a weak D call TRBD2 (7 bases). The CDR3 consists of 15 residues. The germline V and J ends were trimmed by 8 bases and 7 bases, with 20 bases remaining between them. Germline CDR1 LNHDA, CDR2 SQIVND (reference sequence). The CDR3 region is CASRYGGLIIGELFF. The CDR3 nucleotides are TGTGCCAGTCGCTACGGGGGGCTGATAATCGGGGAGCTGTTTTTT.

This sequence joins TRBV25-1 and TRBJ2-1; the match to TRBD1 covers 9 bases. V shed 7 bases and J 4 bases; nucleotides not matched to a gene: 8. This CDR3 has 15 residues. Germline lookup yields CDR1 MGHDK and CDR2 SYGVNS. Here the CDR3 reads CASTIGDREYNEQFF. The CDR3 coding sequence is TGTGCCAGCACCATCGGGGACAGGGAGTACAATGAGCAGTTCTTC.

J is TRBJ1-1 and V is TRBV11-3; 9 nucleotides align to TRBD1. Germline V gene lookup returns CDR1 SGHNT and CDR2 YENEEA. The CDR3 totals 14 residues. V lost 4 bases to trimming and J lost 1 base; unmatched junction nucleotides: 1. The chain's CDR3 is CASSWGQGNTEAFF. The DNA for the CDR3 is TGTGCCAGCAGCTGGGGACAGGGGAACACTGAAGCTTTCTTT.